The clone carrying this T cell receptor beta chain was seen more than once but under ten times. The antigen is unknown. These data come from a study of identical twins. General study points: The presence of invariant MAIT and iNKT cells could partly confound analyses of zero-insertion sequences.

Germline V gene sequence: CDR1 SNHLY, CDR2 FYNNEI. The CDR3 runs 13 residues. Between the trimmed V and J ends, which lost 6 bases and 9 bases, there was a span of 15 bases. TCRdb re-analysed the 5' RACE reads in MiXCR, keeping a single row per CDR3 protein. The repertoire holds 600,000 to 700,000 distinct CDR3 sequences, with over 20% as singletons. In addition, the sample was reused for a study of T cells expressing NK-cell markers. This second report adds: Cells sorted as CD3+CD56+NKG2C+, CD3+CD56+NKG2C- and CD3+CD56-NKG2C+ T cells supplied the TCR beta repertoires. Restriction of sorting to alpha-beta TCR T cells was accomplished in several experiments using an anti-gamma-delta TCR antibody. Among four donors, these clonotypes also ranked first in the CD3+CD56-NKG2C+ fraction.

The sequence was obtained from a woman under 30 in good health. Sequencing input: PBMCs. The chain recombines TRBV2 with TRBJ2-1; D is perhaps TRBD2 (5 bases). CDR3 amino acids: CASRRETRGEQFF. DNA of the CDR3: TGTGCCAGCAGGAGGGAAACACGGGGTGAGCAGTTCTTC.